Following are 2 T cell receptor beta chains from one sample sequenced in a study of early T cells in non-severe SARS-CoV-2 infection (TCRdb year 2021). To prepare the library, 5' RACE was applied. Sequenced using a NextSeq 500. Through fastp at Q25 and MiXCR, TCRdb rebuilt clones from the public reads, retaining in-frame beta chains. Identical CDR3 proteins give one entry, which carries the most common genes and DNA. The sample table holds under 75,000 distinct CDR3 sequences, of which about an eighth were seen once. The ten largest clones capture roughly a tenth of the sample. Input material: whole blood. These receptors were taken from an adult who was a healthcare worker with PCR-confirmed SARS-CoV-2 infection or an uninfected control (not recorded which).

This clonotype was counted a few times. The chain has TRBV19 and TRBJ2-3; the D gene could be TRBD1 or TRBD2 (5 bases each). This CDR3 is 15 amino acids long. Germline lookup yields CDR1 LNHDA and CDR2 SQIVND (reference sequence). Trimming left V 5 bases short and J 2 bases short, with 14 bases between. CDR3 protein: CASSFGTRATDTQYF. CDR3 coding DNA: TGTGCCAGTAGTTTTGGGACCCGTGCCACAGATACGCAGTATTTT.

V gene TRBV12-5 combines with J gene TRBJ2-7; the D gene is possibly TRBD1 (6 bases). This CDR3 comprises 12 residues. V lost 6 bases and J lost 2, with 8 bases in between. The V gene's germline CDR1 is LGHNT and CDR2 FRNRAP. The CDR3 DNA sequence: TGTGCTAGTGGCCGGGACACCTACGAGCAGTACTTC. It codes for CASGRDTYEQYF. Complete variable domain (other parts from reference TRBV12-5 and TRBJ2-7): DARVTQTPRHKVTEMGQEVTMRCQPILGHNTVFWYRQTMMQGLELLAYFRNRAPLDDSGMPKDRFSAEMPDATLATLKIQPSEPRDSAVYFCASGRDTYEQYFGPGTRLTVT.